The 7 T cell receptor beta chains below all came from one sample that was sequenced in a study of T cell changes during pregnancy in multiple sclerosis. The table came from immunoSEQ multiplex PCR; TCRdb's copy has only in-frame clones and leaves some out. The sample gives about 79,000 clones, about 94% of which show up once; approximately 0.7% is in the top ten. The specimen comprised peripheral blood, sampled in the second trimester of pregnancy. All receptors derive from a female donor in good health, enrolled as a control in a pregnancy study.

The V and J genes are TRBV6-6 and TRBJ1-5; TRBD1 might be the D (6 bases). Per germline, CDR1 MNHNY and CDR2 SVGAGI (reference sequence). The V and J ends lost 5 bases and 5 bases respectively, with 19 bases between them. The length of the CDR3 is 16 residues. CDR3 in amino acids: CASSPKAGQSYQPQHF. Written as DNA, the CDR3 is TGTGCCAGCAGTCCCAAGGCAGGACAGAGTTATCAGCCCCAGCATTTT.

CDR3 loop: CASSLGGTGNTIYF. The CDR3 DNA reads as TGTGCCTCCAGCCTGGGAGGAACTGGAAACACCATATATTTT. The rearrangement links TRBV6-5 to TRBJ1-3; D is ambiguous. Trimming cost V 11 bases and J 2 bases, with 16 bases left between them. The CDR3 extends over 14 amino acids. Germline lookup yields CDR1 MNHEY and CDR2 SVGAGI.

The chain employs TRBV7-2 and TRBJ1-2; 8 nucleotides line up with TRBD1. The CDR3 runs 16 residues. After removal of 1 base from V and 7 bases from J, the junction contained 11 bases not matched to a gene. Germline CDR1 is SGHTA and CDR2 is FQGNSA. The CDR3 nucleotides are TGTGCCAGCAGCTTAGATGGTTCGGCAGGGACAGGTGGCTACACCTTC. Translating gives CASSLDGSAGTGGYTF.

This clone was seen just once. The chain couples TRBV5-6 to TRBJ2-7; TRBD1 is a possible D gene (6 bases). CDR3 length: 14 residues. CDR1 is SGHDT and CDR2 is YYEEEE in the germline V gene. The V gene lost 2 bases and the J gene lost 4 bases, with 13 bases spanning the gap. CDR3 amino acids: CASSFPGTTYEQYF. The CDR3 DNA sequence: TGTGCCAGCAGCTTTCCCGGGACAACTTACGAGCAGTACTTC.

The chain is built from TRBV5-5 and TRBJ1-2; 7 nucleotides match TRBD1. This CDR3 has 17 amino acids. Germline lookup yields CDR1 SGHKS and CDR2 YYEKEE (reference sequence). Germline trimming cut 4 bases from V and 3 bases from J; bases unmatched to any gene: 15. In DNA, the CDR3 is TGTGCCAGCAGCCAATCTTCCGGACAGGTGGGGGACTATGGCTACACCTTC. Amino acid sequence: CASSQSSGQVGDYGYTF.

The V and J genes are TRBV7-3 and TRBJ2-5; TRBD2 matches at 16 bases. V was clipped by 4 bases and J by 2 bases; unmatched bases: 4. Germline-derived CDR1 and CDR2 are SGHTA and FQGTGA. The CDR3 is 17 residues long. The CDR3 sequence is CASSSGLAGGIQETQYF. The CDR3 region has the DNA TGTGCCAGCAGCTCGGGACTAGCGGGGGGGATACAAGAGACCCAGTACTTC.

The chain combines TRBV4-3 with TRBJ2-6; D is unclear. Germline V gives CDR1 LGHNA, CDR2 YSLEER. CDR3 size: 15 residues. Trimming cost V 0 bases and J 2 bases, with 5 bases left between them. The CDR3 nucleotides are TGCGCCAGCAGCCAAGAAACAGCTGGGGCCAACGTCCTGACTTTC. Its protein is CASSQETAGANVLTF.